The rows below give T cell receptor beta chains drawn from one sample of a study of blood T cell repertoires in COVID-19. Some clones are missing from TCRdb's copy, which holds only in-frame ones; the method was immunoSEQ multiplex PCR. The sample consists of around 97,000 clones, approximately 89% of them appearing once. Input material: peripheral blood. The receptors originated from a woman of 80 years or more in a cohort sampled during active COVID-19. Both conserved end residues are trimmed from each CDR3. The order of the fields is J gene, V gene, CDR3 protein.

j_call: TRBJ2-1; v_call: TRBV7-9; cdr3_aa: ASSIAGGHNEQF
j_call: TRBJ1-5; v_call: TRBV6-1; cdr3_aa: ASSEWGRDQPQH
j_call: TRBJ1-4; v_call: TRBV6-5; cdr3_aa: ASSYRVLRTNEKLF
j_call: TRBJ2-3; v_call: TRBV5-4; cdr3_aa: ASSLGGASGGRDTQY
j_call: TRBJ1-2; v_call: TRBV5-1; cdr3_aa: ASTPNFDGYT
j_call: TRBJ1-2; v_call: TRBV2; cdr3_aa: ASSDGQGHYGYT
j_call: TRBJ2-4; v_call: TRBV6-5; cdr3_aa: ASFGAGVTKNIQY
j_call: TRBJ2-2; v_call: TRBV24-1; cdr3_aa: ATRMGGTKSTGELF
j_call: TRBJ2-6; v_call: TRBV4-1; cdr3_aa: ASSQKNWLAEGGANVLT
j_call: TRBJ2-7; v_call: TRBV6-6; cdr3_aa: ASRTLAGGLYEQY
j_call: TRBJ1-2; v_call: TRBV18; cdr3_aa: ASSPLSTPGQRTNYGYT
j_call: TRBJ1-2; v_call: TRBV14; cdr3_aa: ASSQDPDRATTGYT
j_call: TRBJ2-1; v_call: TRBV5-1; cdr3_aa: ASSSDSSSGKPPNEQF
j_call: TRBJ1-1; v_call: TRBV5-6; cdr3_aa: ASSLGGLGDDEAF
j_call: TRBJ2-7; v_call: TRBV7-2; cdr3_aa: ASSLGQGTYEQY
j_call: TRBJ1-2; v_call: TRBV10-3; cdr3_aa: AISGAGASNYGYT
j_call: TRBJ2-3; v_call: TRBV27; cdr3_aa: ASSIWGGATDTQY
j_call: TRBJ2-3; v_call: TRBV10-1; cdr3_aa: ASSENPGRTDTQY
j_call: TRBJ2-7; v_call: TRBV7-2; cdr3_aa: ASSSGTTPYEQY
j_call: TRBJ2-5; v_call: TRBV24-1; cdr3_aa: ATRSARDIGETQY
j_call: TRBJ2-2; v_call: TRBV25-1; cdr3_aa: ASSGGGATGELF
j_call: TRBJ1-1; v_call: TRBV9; cdr3_aa: ASSEAGASSSAF
j_call: TRBJ2-6; v_call: TRBV7-2; cdr3_aa: ASSLAGFLRDGANVLT
j_call: TRBJ2-1; v_call: TRBV4-2; cdr3_aa: ASSRAGRSDVNEQF
j_call: TRBJ1-1; v_call: TRBV10-2; cdr3_aa: ASSFPGQGNTEAF
j_call: TRBJ1-3; v_call: TRBV7-7; cdr3_aa: ASSAGQMFSGNTIY
j_call: TRBJ1-1; v_call: TRBV24-1; cdr3_aa: ATRDRVNTEAF
j_call: TRBJ1-2; v_call: TRBV9; cdr3_aa: ASSVDRAADGYT
j_call: TRBJ2-5; v_call: TRBV3-1/TRBV3-2; cdr3_aa: ASNSRGGRSETQY
j_call: TRBJ1-2; v_call: TRBV19; cdr3_aa: ASSVGGSLGYT
j_call: TRBJ1-3; v_call: TRBV10-2; cdr3_aa: ASSEQSGNTIY
j_call: TRBJ2-1; v_call: TRBV19; cdr3_aa: ASSILGGRSHNEQF
j_call: TRBJ2-4; v_call: TRBV21-1; cdr3_aa: ASSKAPGQGEGYNIQY
j_call: TRBJ2-7; v_call: TRBV7-2; cdr3_aa: ASSLGQRNEQY
j_call: TRBJ2-7; v_call: TRBV11-1; cdr3_aa: ASSHRGDEQY
j_call: TRBJ2-1; v_call: TRBV7-3; cdr3_aa: ASSFTDREEQF
j_call: TRBJ1-2; v_call: TRBV6-6; cdr3_aa: ASSDWAGGNYGYT
j_call: TRBJ1-4; v_call: TRBV5-1; cdr3_aa: ASSLEGELTSSKLF
j_call: TRBJ1-4; v_call: TRBV2; cdr3_aa: ASPANEKLF
j_call: TRBJ1-2; v_call: TRBV10-3; cdr3_aa: AISESLRGAVGYT
j_call: TRBJ2-3; v_call: TRBV3-1/TRBV3-2; cdr3_aa: ASTQGGRAKFTDTQY
j_call: TRBJ2-2; v_call: TRBV14; cdr3_aa: ASSQVIRPLNTGELF
j_call: TRBJ2-2; v_call: TRBV28; cdr3_aa: ASRVAGSNTGELF